This T cell receptor beta chain originates from a study of blood T cell repertoires in COVID-19. On the study more broadly: PBMCs, B-cell-depleted T cells, or T cells were the source of the cDNA or gDNA that made up the material.

Assay used: immunoSEQ multiplex PCR; TCRdb lists only in-frame clones, some missing. The profile shows 180,000 or so clones, roughly 88% of them singletons. Participants' own reports of clinical history determined their cohort assignment. For recovered donors of Cohort 3, there were two negative PCRs, clearance, or symptom resolution. CDR3 length equals 16 residues. J was trimmed by 1 base and V by 3 bases; bases with no gene match: 6. Germline V gives CDR1 LGHDT, CDR2 YNNKEL (reference sequence). The source material was PBMCs or T cells enriched from blood (not recorded which). The sequence derives from a woman in her sixties or seventies who had recovered from COVID-19. The chain recombines TRBV3-1 (or the pseudogene TRBV3-2) with TRBJ1-1, with 9 bases matching TRBD1. CDR3 bases: TGTGCCAGCAGCCACGGGACAGGGTATGGGAACACTGAAGCTTTCTTT. This translates into CASSHGTGYGNTEAFF.